This TCR beta chain is drawn from a study of blood T cells in healthy people across ages. Findings of the study overall: Per million T cells, TCR beta diversity dropped roughly linearly as age increased.

Every sample gave at least 5 micrograms of total RNA when it was extracted. A second roughly 7 to 11 cycle PCR used barcoded and J-beta primers. TCRdb reprocessed the 5' RACE reads via MiXCR and lists one record per CDR3 protein. In the table there are some 1.7 million distinct CDR3 sequences, 25% to 30% of which are singletons. This clonotype showed up many times. Its specificity is not known. This receptor was obtained from a woman younger than 45 in good health. Sequenced material: blood.

DNA of the CDR3: TGCAGCGCGGCTCGGGGGGCAGCCGAGCAGTACTTC. Translating it yields CSAARGAAEQYF. This sequence joins TRBV29-1 and TRBJ2-7, with TRBD2 as a possible D gene (7 bases). This CDR3 region has 12 residues. Germline CDR1 reads SQVTM; CDR2 reads ANQGSEA. V lost 7 bases, J lost 6 bases, and 16 bases lay in between.